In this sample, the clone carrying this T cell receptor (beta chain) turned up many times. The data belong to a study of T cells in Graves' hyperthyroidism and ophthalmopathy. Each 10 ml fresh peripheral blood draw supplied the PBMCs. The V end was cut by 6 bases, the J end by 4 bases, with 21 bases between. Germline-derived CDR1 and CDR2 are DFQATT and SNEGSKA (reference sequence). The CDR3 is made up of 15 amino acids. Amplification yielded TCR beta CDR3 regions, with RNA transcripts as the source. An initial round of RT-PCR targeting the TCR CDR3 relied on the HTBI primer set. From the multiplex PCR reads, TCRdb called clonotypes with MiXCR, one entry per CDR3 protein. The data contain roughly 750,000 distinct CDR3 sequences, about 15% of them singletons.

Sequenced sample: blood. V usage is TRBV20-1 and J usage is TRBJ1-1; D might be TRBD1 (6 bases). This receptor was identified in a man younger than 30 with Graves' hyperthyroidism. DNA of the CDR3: TGCAGTGCCGGCGGGGCGGCCGAGGGGGTCACTGAAGCTTTCTTT. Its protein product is CSAGGAAEGVTEAFF.